This TCR beta chain was identified during a study of cytomegalovirus exposure and HLA in healthy donors. Study at large: From around 180 million T cells, an earlier analysis saw roughly 120 million unique TCR beta sequences.

Study results and limitations: Per published reports, the classifier diagnosed cytomegalovirus status with high specificity and sensitivity.

Comment on this clone: The antigen remains unidentified. At the DNA level, this CDR3 is encoded by other sequences in the same sample as well.

The primer mix had 60 Vbeta and 13 Jbeta primers. The repertoire was sequenced with immunoSEQ multiplex PCR; TCRdb's copy has only in-frame clones and lacks some. Among fewer than 150,000 clones listed, around 75% were seen once. Germline V CDR1 and CDR2: SGHVS, FNYEAQ. The V end lost 3 bases, the J end lost 5 bases, and 8 bases lay between the germline ends. The CDR3 runs 13 residues. The clonotype comes from a man aged 40-50 years in good health and CMV-seronegative. The chain links TRBV7-6 to TRBJ1-5, with D possibly matching TRBD1 (5 bases). Sequencing input: PBMCs. CDR3 sequence (DNA): TGTGCCAGCAGCTTGGGGGGGGATCAGCCCCAGCATTTT. Amino acids: CASSLGGDQPQHF.